A single sample gave rise to the 27 T cell receptor beta chains below, sequenced in a study of graft-versus-host responses after intestinal transplantation. The repertoire was sequenced with immunoSEQ multiplex PCR; TCRdb's copy has only in-frame clones and lacks some. Of about 88,000 clones in the sample, approximately 89% were seen once. The antigens for these receptors are not known. The material was unstimulated CD4+ T cells sorted from spleen or lymph node cells, obtained before transplant. These receptors were obtained from a human donor who was the organ donor for an intestinal transplant.

V is TRBV13 and J is TRBJ2-5, with D unclear. The V gene's germline CDR1 is PRHDT and CDR2 FYEKMQ (reference sequence). This CDR3 has 13 residues. Between the trimmed V and J ends, which lost 5 bases and 5 bases, there was a span of 12 bases. The CDR3 nucleotides read TGTGCCAGCAGCCCTCGACTCGGGGAGACCCAGTACTTC. Residues: CASSPRLGETQYF. Filled out from reference TRBV13 and TRBJ2-5, the complete variable domain reads AAGVIQSPRHLIKEKRETATLKCYPIPRHDTVYWYQQGPGQDPQFLISFYEKMQSDKGSIPDRFSAQQFSDYHSELNMSSLELGDSALYFCASSPRLGETQYFGPGTRLLVL.

The chain employs TRBV28 and TRBJ1-3, with D possibly matching TRBD1 (5 bases). The germline V and J ends were trimmed by 10 bases and 0 bases, with 7 bases remaining between them. This CDR3 spans 12 amino acids. The germline gives CDR1 MDHEN, CDR2 SYDVKM. CDR3 in amino acids: CATQVSGNTIYF. CDR3 DNA: TGTGCCACACAGGTCTCTGGAAACACCATATATTTT.

The V and J genes are TRBV28 and TRBJ2-3, with 8 bases identical to TRBD2. The CDR3 extends over 17 amino acids. Germline loops: CDR1 MDHEN, CDR2 SYDVKM. Trimming cost V 3 bases and J 4 bases; bases outside gene matches: 12. The CDR3 region has the DNA TGTGCCAGCAGTTTTTTCTCTCGGGGCGGGAGGCCAGATACGCAGTATTTT. Translated, it gives CASSFFSRGGRPDTQYF.

The gene calls are TRBV6-1 and TRBJ1-2, with D possibly matching TRBD1 (6 bases). This CDR3 spans 15 amino acids. CDR1 and CDR2 (germline): MNHNS, SASEGT. The V end was cut by 1 base, the J end by 4 bases, with 13 bases between. The CDR3 nucleotides are TGTGCCAGCAGTGAAGAGGGGGGGTTGGGCTATGGCTACACCTTC. Protein: CASSEEGGLGYGYTF.

The chain is built from TRBV19 and TRBJ1-5; TRBD1 matches at 8 bases. This CDR3 is built from 15 residues. The ends lost 3 bases at V and 4 bases at J; junction bases unmatched: 5. Germline V gives CDR1 LNHDA, CDR2 SQIVND (reference sequence). In nucleotides, the CDR3 is TGTGCCAGTAGTATTCTCGACAGGGGAAATCAGCCCCAGCATTTT. Amino acid sequence: CASSILDRGNQPQHF. The variable domain in full, with the rest retrieved from reference TRBV19 and TRBJ1-5, is DGGITQSPKYLFRKEGQNVTLSCEQNLNHDAMYWYRQDPGQGLRLIYYSQIVNDFQKGDIAEGYSVSREKKESFPLTVTSAQKNPTAFYLCASSILDRGNQPQHFGDGTRLSIL.

This clone appeared once. This rearrangement joins TRBV6-5 to TRBJ2-2; perhaps TRBD2 as D (6 bases). The ends were cut back, 0 bases at V and 7 bases at J, with 6 bases in the middle. CDR3 length: 13 amino acids. The germline gives CDR1 MNHEY, CDR2 SVGAGI. The CDR3 loop reads CASSYSAGGELFF. DNA for the CDR3: TGTGCCAGCAGTTACTCAGCGGGCGGGGAGCTGTTTTTT.

V usage is TRBV21-1 and J usage is TRBJ1-5; the D segment call TRBD1 is taken from the table without a DNA check. TRBV21-1 is a documented pseudogene. CDR3 size: 17 residues. This CDR3 reads CASSKFPSRGTDQPQHF. The DNA of the CDR3 is TGTGCCAGCAGCAAATTCCCCTCCAGGGGGACCGATCAGCCCCAGCATTTT.

This clone was seen a handful of times. J is TRBJ1-3 and V is TRBV30; D gene unclear. Germline CDR1 and CDR2: GTSNPN and SVGIG (reference sequence). Between the trimmed V and J ends, which lost 0 bases and 0 bases, there was a span of 9 bases. The CDR3 covers 15 residues. CDR3 protein: CAWSVGQFSGNTIYF. In DNA form, the CDR3 reads TGTGCCTGGAGTGTTGGTCAGTTCTCTGGAAACACCATATATTTT.

The genes are TRBV7-9 and TRBJ2-7; D call uncertain. Per the germline V gene, CDR1 is SEHNR and CDR2 is FQNEAQ (reference sequence). With 6 bases removed from V and 3 bases from J, the gap between germline ends came to 15 bases. This CDR3 region has 14 residues. CDR3 sequence: CASRPTGGNYEQYF. CDR3 in DNA: TGTGCCAGCAGGCCCACTGGCGGCAACTACGAGCAGTACTTC.

The rearrangement joins TRBV5-1 to TRBJ1-2; TRBD1 agrees at 10 bases. With V trimmed by 7 bases and J by 0 bases, 9 bases remained unmatched. Germline assignment: CDR1 SGHRS and CDR2 YFSETQ. The CDR3 contains 16 residues. CDR3 loop: CASRPGQGFSNYGYTF. The CDR3 nucleotides read TGCGCCAGCCGCCCGGGACAGGGGTTTTCTAACTATGGCTACACCTTC. The full variable domain, its missing parts supplied by reference TRBV5-1 and TRBJ1-2, is KAGVTQTPRYLIKTRGQQVTLSCSPISGHRSVSWYQQTPGQGLQFLFEYFSETQRNKGNFPGRFSGRQFSNSRSEMNVSTLELGDSALYLCASRPGQGFSNYGYTFGSGTRLTVV.

The chain is built from TRBV7-2 and TRBJ2-2; tentatively, D is TRBD1 (6 bases). This CDR3 has 15 amino acids. Trimming stripped 1 base from V and 5 bases from J, with 11 bases between. CDR1 is SGHTA, CDR2 FQGNSA, per germline. The chain's CDR3 is CASSLDWGRTGELFF. The CDR3, as DNA: TGTGCCAGCAGCTTAGACTGGGGGCGTACCGGGGAGCTGTTTTTT.

This chain links TRBV19 with TRBJ2-6; D remains ambiguous. V shed 5 bases and J shed 0 bases, with 5 bases lying between them. This CDR3 region has 14 residues. The germline gives CDR1 LNHDA, CDR2 SQIVND (reference sequence). CDR3 in amino acids: CASSLPSGANVLTF. The CDR3 bases are TGTGCCAGTAGTCTTCCCTCTGGGGCCAACGTCCTGACTTTC.

In its sample, this clone was seen a few times. This chain connects TRBV4-1 to TRBJ2-7; 10 nucleotides agree with TRBD2. J gave up 2 bases and V 0 bases, and 4 bases lay outside the gene matches. Germline V gene data show CDR1 as MGHRA and CDR2 as YSYEKL. The CDR3 loop spans 16 amino acids. The CDR3 region is CASSQDSSGSTYEQYF. The CDR3 DNA is TGCGCCAGCAGCCAAGATTCTAGCGGGAGTACCTACGAGCAGTACTTC.

This chain uses TRBV7-3 with TRBJ1-2; no clear D. This CDR3 is built from 14 residues. Germline CDR1 SGHTA, CDR2 FQGTGA. Trimming removed 5 bases at V and 7 bases at J, with 17 bases between. CDR3 nucleotide sequence: TGTGCCAGCAGCCCAACCCCGGGTTCGGCTGGCTACACCTTC. This encodes CASSPTPGSAGYTF.

The chain combines TRBV19 with TRBJ2-4; a weak D match, TRBD2 (5 bases). Germline values: CDR1 LNHDA, CDR2 SQIVND (reference sequence). Trimming took 1 base from V and 0 from J, leaving 7 bases between them. CDR3 length: 15 amino acids. Here the CDR3 reads CASSIGRGAKNIQYF. The CDR3 nucleotides are TGTGCCAGTAGTATAGGACGGGGAGCCAAAAACATTCAGTACTTC.

V and J are TRBV11-3 and TRBJ1-1, with 7 nucleotides matching TRBD1. J was trimmed by 11 bases and V by 3 bases; bases with no gene match: 12. Per the germline V gene, CDR1 is SGHNT and CDR2 is YENEEA. The CDR3 is 14 residues long. CDR3 protein: CASSFYAWTGRAFF. CDR3 DNA sequence: TGTGCCAGCAGCTTTTACGCCTGGACAGGCCGGGCTTTCTTT. The whole variable domain, remainder taken from reference TRBV11-3 and TRBJ1-1, is EAGVVQSPRYKIIEKKQPVAFWCNPISGHNTLYWYLQNLGQGPELLIRYENEEAVDDSQLPKDRFSAERLKGVDSTLKIQPAELGDSAVYLCASSFYAWTGRAFFGQGTRLTVV.

The genes are TRBV4-1 and TRBJ2-1; maybe TRBD2 (5 bases). This CDR3 has 13 residues. Trimming cost V 2 bases and J 15 bases, with 17 bases left between them. The V gene's germline CDR1 is MGHRA and CDR2 YSYEKL. CDR3 nucleotide sequence: TGCGCCAGCAGCCAACCTTTGGAGGTCCGGCGGTTCTTC. Translating gives CASSQPLEVRRFF.

This rearrangement joins TRBV19 to TRBJ2-7; 9 bases map to TRBD2. There are 14 residues in the CDR3. The germline CDR1 and CDR2 sequences are LNHDA and SQIVND (reference sequence). The ends lost 5 bases at V and 4 bases at J; junction bases unmatched: 6. CDR3 residues: CASSYSGSHYEQYF. CDR3 sequence (DNA): TGTGCCAGTAGTTATAGCGGGAGTCATTACGAGCAGTACTTC.

The chain combines TRBV28 with TRBJ2-1; D ambiguous. Trimming pared 6 bases from V and 4 bases from J, leaving 19 bases between. The germline CDR1 and CDR2 sequences are MDHEN and SYDVKM. The CDR3 sequence is 16 residues long. As DNA, the CDR3 is TGTGCCAGCAGAGTCCTTGGCGCGGAGAGTTACAATGAGCAGTTCTTC. Protein sequence: CASRVLGAESYNEQFF.

This clone came up once. The chain carries TRBV5-1 and TRBJ2-7; possibly TRBD1 for D (6 bases). V was shortened by 0 bases and J by 2 bases, with 15 bases between the two germline ends. CDR1 is SGHRS and CDR2 is YFSETQ in the germline V gene. CDR3 size: 16 residues. The CDR3 protein is CASSLDPTGITYEQYF. The DNA for the CDR3 is TGCGCCAGCAGCTTGGACCCGACAGGAATAACCTACGAGCAGTACTTC.

This clone was seen a single time. V is TRBV6-5 and J is TRBJ2-7; possibly TRBD2 for D (5 bases). Trimming left V 6 bases short and J 1 base short, with 13 bases between. CDR3 length equals 14 residues. CDR1 is MNHEY, CDR2 SVGAGI, per germline. In nucleotides, the CDR3 is TGTGCCAGCAGGCGGTGGGAGAGGTCCTACGAGCAGTACTTC. Its translation is CASRRWERSYEQYF.

The V gene is TRBV19, the J gene TRBJ2-7, with 7 positions matching TRBD1. Losses at the gene ends were 5 bases for V and 3 bases for J; bases not matched to a gene: 7. Germline CDR1 is LNHDA and CDR2 is SQIVND (reference sequence). The CDR3 consists of 14 residues. CDR3 protein: CASSPRQGSYEQYF. CDR3 in DNA: TGTGCCAGTAGTCCGAGACAGGGAAGCTACGAGCAGTACTTC.

The rearrangement joins TRBV12-5 to TRBJ2-3; 11 bases agree with TRBD2. The CDR3 covers 16 residues. Germline assignment: CDR1 LGHNT and CDR2 FRNRAP. Losses at the gene ends were 4 bases for V and 3 bases for J; bases not matched to a gene: 6. This chain's CDR3 is CASGSRIAGGTDTQYF. The CDR3 DNA sequence: TGTGCTAGTGGTTCCCGAATAGCGGGGGGGACAGATACGCAGTATTTT.

The chain joins TRBV6-6 to TRBJ1-5, with 10 bases aligning to TRBD1. Germline CDR1 reads MNHNY; CDR2 reads SVGAGI (reference sequence). The ends lost 8 bases at V and 4 bases at J; junction bases unmatched: 5. This CDR3 spans 14 amino acids. CDR3 nucleotide sequence: TGTGCCAGCTCGGACAGGGGGGGAAATCAGCCCCAGCATTTT. The encoded protein is CASSDRGGNQPQHF.

J is TRBJ2-6 and V is TRBV28; D is unclear. V lost 6 bases and J 0 bases, leaving 3 bases between the germline ends. The CDR3 contains 13 residues. Per the germline V gene, CDR1 is MDHEN and CDR2 is SYDVKM. This chain's CDR3 is CASSRSGANVLTF. The CDR3 DNA follows: TGTGCCAGCAGCCGCTCTGGGGCCAACGTCCTGACTTTC.

J is TRBJ1-4 and V is TRBV27; D not resolved. The CDR3 sequence is 15 residues long. Germline CDR1 reads MNHEY; CDR2 reads SMNVEV (reference sequence). Trimming shortened V by 3 bases and J by 4 bases, and 12 bases separated the two germline ends. This CDR3 is CASSLSRGGNEKLFF. CDR3 nucleotides: TGTGCCAGCAGTTTGTCGCGGGGTGGTAATGAAAAACTGTTTTTT.

The CDR3, as DNA: TGTGCCAGCAGCGTCGCTAGCGGGACTGGCAAAAACATTCAGTACTTC. It translates to CASSVASGTGKNIQYF. The gene calls are TRBV9 and TRBJ2-4; 9 bases fit TRBD2. V gave up 2 bases and J gave up 3 bases; unmatched junction bases: 6. The CDR3 extends over 16 amino acids. The germline V gene encodes CDR1 SGDLS and CDR2 YYNGEE.